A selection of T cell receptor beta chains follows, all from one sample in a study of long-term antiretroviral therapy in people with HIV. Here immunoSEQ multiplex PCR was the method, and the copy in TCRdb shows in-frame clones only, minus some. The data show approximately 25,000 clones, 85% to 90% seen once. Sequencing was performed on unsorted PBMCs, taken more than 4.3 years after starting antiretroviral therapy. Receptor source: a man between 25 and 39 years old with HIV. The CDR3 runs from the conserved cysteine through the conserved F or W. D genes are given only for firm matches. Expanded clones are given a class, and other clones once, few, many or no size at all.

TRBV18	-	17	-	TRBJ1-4	CASSPLNPPATNEKLFF	TGTGCCAGCTCACCACTCAATCCCCCCGCAACTAATGAAAAACTGTTTTTT
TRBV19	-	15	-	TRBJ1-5	CASSWGREINQPQHF	TGTGCCAGTAGTTGGGGCAGGGAAATAAATCAGCCCCAGCATTTT
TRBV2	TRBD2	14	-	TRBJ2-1	CASSEVAGGYEQFF	TGTGCCAGCAGTGAGGTAGCGGGAGGCTATGAGCAGTTCTTC
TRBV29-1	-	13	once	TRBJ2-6	CSVALSGANVLTF	TGCAGCGTTGCCCTCTCTGGGGCCAACGTCCTGACTTTC
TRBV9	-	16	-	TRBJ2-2	CASSPTLNTNTGELFF	TGTGCCAGCAGCCCAACCTTAAATACGAACACCGGGGAGCTGTTTTTT
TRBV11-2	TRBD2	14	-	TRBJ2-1	CASRAGGPRNEQFF	TGTGCCAGCAGAGCGGGAGGGCCGAGGAATGAGCAGTTCTTC
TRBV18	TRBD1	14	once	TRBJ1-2	CASSPPDRVHGYTF	TGTGCCAGCTCACCACCGGACAGGGTCCATGGCTACACCTTC
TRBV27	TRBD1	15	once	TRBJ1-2	CASSGTMTGDYGYTF	TGTGCCAGCAGTGGTACCATGACAGGGGACTATGGCTACACCTTC
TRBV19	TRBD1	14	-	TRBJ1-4	CASFSPGGGEKLFF	TGTGCCAGTTTTTCCCCAGGGGGCGGCGAAAAACTGTTTTTT
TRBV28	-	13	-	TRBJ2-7	CASREGTAREQYF	TGTGCCAGCAGGGAGGGGACTGCGCGCGAGCAGTACTTC
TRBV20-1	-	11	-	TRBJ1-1	CSAGGWSEAFF	TGCAGTGCAGGGGGATGGAGTGAAGCTTTCTTT
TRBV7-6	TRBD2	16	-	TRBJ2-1	CASSSPRTSGVREQFF	TGTGCCAGCAGCTCACCTCGGACTAGCGGGGTCAGGGAGCAGTTCTTC
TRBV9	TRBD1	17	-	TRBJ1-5	CASSVGRDRGPYQPQHF	TGTGCCAGCAGCGTAGGGAGGGACAGGGGGCCATATCAGCCCCAGCATTTT
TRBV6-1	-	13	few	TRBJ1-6	CASTEGRNSPLHF	TGTGCCAGCACTGAAGGACGGAATTCACCCCTCCACTTT
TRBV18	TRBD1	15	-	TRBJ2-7	CASSRPPGQGVEQYF	TGTGCCAGCTCACGGCCCCCGGGACAGGGGGTCGAGCAGTACTTC
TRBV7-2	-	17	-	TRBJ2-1	CASTWGVFSPSGNEQFF	TGTGCCAGCACTTGGGGGGTGTTTTCCCCTTCCGGCAATGAGCAGTTCTTC
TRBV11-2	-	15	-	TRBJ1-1	CASSRLGSMNTEAFF	TGTGCCAGCAGCCGGCTGGGTTCCATGAACACTGAAGCTTTCTTT
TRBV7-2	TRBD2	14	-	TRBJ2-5	CASSLGGEGETQYF	TGTGCCAGCAGCTTAGGAGGGGAGGGTGAGACCCAGTACTTC
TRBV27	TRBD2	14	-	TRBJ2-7	CASSLAGGPYEQYF	TGTGCCAGCAGTTTGGCGGGAGGGCCCTACGAGCAGTACTTC
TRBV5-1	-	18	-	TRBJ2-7	CASSPEPLSPQGPHEQYF	TGCGCCAGCAGCCCAGAACCCCTTTCCCCCCAGGGGCCCCACGAGCAGTACTTC
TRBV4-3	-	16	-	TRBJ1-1	CASSQDLGNRDTEAFF	TGCGCCAGCAGCCAAGATCTAGGGAACAGGGACACTGAAGCTTTCTTT
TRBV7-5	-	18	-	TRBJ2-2	CARSLTSSAGDVPGELFF	TGTGCCAGAAGCTTAACGAGTTCGGCGGGAGATGTTCCCGGGGAGCTGTTTTTT
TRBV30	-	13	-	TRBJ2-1	CAWLPWGYNEQFF	TGTGCCTGGCTTCCCTGGGGGTACAATGAGCAGTTCTTC
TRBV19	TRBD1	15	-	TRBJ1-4	CASSRPGTGDEKLFF	TGTGCCAGTAGTAGACCCGGGACAGGGGATGAAAAACTGTTTTTT
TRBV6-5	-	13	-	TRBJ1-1	CASSYSGASEAFF	TGTGCCAGCAGTTACTCGGGGGCGAGTGAAGCTTTCTTT
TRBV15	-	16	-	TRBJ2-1	CATSRDLGGRVNEQFF	TGTGCCACCAGCAGAGATTTGGGCGGCAGGGTTAATGAGCAGTTCTTC
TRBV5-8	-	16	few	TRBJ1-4	CASSLYQEGTNEKLFF	TGTGCCAGCAGCTTGTATCAGGAGGGGACTAATGAAAAACTGTTTTTT
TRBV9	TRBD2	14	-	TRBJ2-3	CASSAGGFRDTQYF	TGTGCCAGCAGCGCCGGGGGGTTTAGAGATACGCAGTATTTT
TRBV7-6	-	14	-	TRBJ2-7	CASSLDGSLYEQYF	TGTGCCAGCAGCTTGGACGGGAGTCTCTACGAGCAGTACTTC
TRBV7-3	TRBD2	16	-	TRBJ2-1	CASSLTSGSPYNEQFF	TGTGCCAGCAGCTTAACTAGCGGGAGTCCCTACAATGAGCAGTTCTTC
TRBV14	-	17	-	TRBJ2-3	CASSQDAAGTSTDTQYF	TGTGCCAGCAGCCAAGATGCAGCGGGCACTAGCACAGATACGCAGTATTTT
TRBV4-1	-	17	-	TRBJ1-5	CASSQVMFRGSRQPQHF	TGCGCCAGCAGCCAAGTAATGTTCCGAGGCTCGAGGCAGCCCCAGCATTTT
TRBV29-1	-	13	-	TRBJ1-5	CSVGPHQNQPQHF	TGCAGCGTTGGACCACACCAGAATCAGCCCCAGCATTTT
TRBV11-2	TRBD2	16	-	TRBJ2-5	CASSHLAGGQGKTQYF	TGTGCCAGCAGCCACCTAGCGGGGGGGCAGGGAAAGACCCAGTACTTC
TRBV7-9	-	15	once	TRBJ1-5	CASSPGGGRDQPQHF	TGTGCCAGCAGCCCCGGGGGGGGCAGGGATCAGCCCCAGCATTTT
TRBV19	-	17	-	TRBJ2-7	CASSSRAEARKKYEQYF	TGTGCCAGCTCCTCTCGCGCGGAGGCTCGGAAAAAATACGAGCAGTACTTC
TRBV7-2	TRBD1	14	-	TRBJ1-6	CASSLQGAGSPLHF	TGTGCCAGCAGCTTACAGGGGGCAGGTTCACCCCTCCACTTT
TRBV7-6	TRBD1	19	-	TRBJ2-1	CASSLAGQGVLGSWNEQFF	TGTGCCAGCAGCTTAGCGGGACAGGGGGTATTGGGCTCTTGGAATGAGCAGTTCTTC
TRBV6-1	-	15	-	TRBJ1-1	CASSSTFPSSTEAFF	TGTGCCAGCAGCTCAACCTTCCCCAGCAGCACTGAAGCTTTCTTT
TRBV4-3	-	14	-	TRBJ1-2	CASSQEVFNYGYTF	TGCGCCAGCAGCCAAGAGGTATTTAACTATGGCTACACCTTC
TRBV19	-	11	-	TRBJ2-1	CASSIRHEQFF	TGTGCCAGTAGTATAAGACATGAGCAGTTCTTC
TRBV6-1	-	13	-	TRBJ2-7	CASTPLLTYEQYF	TGTGCCAGCACCCCGCTTTTAACCTACGAGCAGTACTTC